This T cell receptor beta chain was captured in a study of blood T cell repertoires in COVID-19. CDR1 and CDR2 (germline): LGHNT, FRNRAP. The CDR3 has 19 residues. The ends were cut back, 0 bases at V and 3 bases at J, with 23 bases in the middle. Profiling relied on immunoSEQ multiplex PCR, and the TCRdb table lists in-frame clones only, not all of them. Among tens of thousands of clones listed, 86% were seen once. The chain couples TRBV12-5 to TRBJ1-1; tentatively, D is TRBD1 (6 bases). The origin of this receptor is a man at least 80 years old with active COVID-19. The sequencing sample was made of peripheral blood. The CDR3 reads CASGLVLGQGSTVDTEAFF. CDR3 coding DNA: TGTGCTAGTGGTTTGGTACTTGGGCAGGGGTCGACGGTCGACACTGAAGCTTTCTTT. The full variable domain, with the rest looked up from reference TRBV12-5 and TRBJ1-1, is DARVTQTPRHKVTEMGQEVTMRCQPILGHNTVFWYRQTMMQGLELLAYFRNRAPLDDSGMPKDRFSAEMPDATLATLKIQPSEPRDSAVYFCASGLVLGQGSTVDTEAFFGQGTRLTVV.